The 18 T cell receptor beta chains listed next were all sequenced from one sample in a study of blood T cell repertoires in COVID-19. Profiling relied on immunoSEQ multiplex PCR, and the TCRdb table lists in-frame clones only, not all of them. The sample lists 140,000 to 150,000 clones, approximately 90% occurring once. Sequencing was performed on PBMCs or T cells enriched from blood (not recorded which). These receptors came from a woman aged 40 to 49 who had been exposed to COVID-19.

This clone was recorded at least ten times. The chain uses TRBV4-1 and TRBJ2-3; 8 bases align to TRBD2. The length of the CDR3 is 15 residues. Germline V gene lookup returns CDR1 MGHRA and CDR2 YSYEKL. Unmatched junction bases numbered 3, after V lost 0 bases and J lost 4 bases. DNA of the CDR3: TGCGCCAGCAGCCAAGATCGGGGGGGGGCAGATACGCAGTATTTT. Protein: CASSQDRGGADTQYF.

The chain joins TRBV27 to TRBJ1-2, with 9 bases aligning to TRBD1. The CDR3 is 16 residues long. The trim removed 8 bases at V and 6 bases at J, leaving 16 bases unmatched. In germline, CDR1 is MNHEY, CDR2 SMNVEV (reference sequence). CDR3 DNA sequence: TGTGCCAGCGGGGGACTAACCGGGACAGGGATCAATGGCTACACCTTC. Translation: CASGGLTGTGINGYTF.

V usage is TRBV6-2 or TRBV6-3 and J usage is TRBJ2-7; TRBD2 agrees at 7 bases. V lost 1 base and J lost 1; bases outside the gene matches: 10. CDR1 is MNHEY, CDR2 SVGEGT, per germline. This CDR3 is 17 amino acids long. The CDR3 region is CASSYLSGKGESYEQYF. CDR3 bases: TGTGCCAGCAGTTACTTAAGCGGGAAGGGTGAGTCCTACGAGCAGTACTTC.

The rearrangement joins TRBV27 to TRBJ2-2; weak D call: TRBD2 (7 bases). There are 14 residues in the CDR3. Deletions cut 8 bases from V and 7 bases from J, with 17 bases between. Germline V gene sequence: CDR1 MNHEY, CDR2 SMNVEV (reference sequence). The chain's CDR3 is CASGNGGAGGELFF. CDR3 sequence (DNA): TGTGCCAGCGGGAATGGGGGGGCAGGCGGGGAGCTGTTTTTT.

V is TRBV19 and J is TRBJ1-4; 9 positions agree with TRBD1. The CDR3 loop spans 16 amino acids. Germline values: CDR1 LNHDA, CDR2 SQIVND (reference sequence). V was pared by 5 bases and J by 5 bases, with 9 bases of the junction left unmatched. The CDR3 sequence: CASSPTFGTGNEKLFF. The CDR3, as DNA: TGTGCCAGTAGTCCTACTTTCGGGACAGGGAATGAAAAACTGTTTTTT.

CDR3 in amino acids: CASTGTGRVQYF. In DNA, the CDR3 is TGTGCCAGCACCGGGACAGGGAGGGTGCAGTACTTC. The chain joins TRBV27 to TRBJ2-7, with TRBD1 matching 9 bases. CDR1 is MNHEY, CDR2 SMNVEV, per germline (reference sequence). The junction had 7 bases not matched to a gene; V was cut back by 7 bases and J by 9 bases. The CDR3 runs to 12 residues.

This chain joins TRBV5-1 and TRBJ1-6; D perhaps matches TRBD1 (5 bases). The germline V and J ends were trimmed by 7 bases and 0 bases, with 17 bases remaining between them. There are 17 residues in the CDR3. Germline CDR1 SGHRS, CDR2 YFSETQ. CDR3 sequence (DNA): TGCGCCAGCTCCCAGGGCGTTTCGAGCTCCTATAATTCACCCCTCCACTTT. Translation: CASSQGVSSSYNSPLHF.

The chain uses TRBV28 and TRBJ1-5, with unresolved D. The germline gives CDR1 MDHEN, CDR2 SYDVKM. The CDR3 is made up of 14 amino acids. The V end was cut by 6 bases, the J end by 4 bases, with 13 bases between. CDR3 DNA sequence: TGTGCCAGCAGGACTAGAAGTTGGAATCAGCCCCAGCATTTT. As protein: CASRTRSWNQPQHF.

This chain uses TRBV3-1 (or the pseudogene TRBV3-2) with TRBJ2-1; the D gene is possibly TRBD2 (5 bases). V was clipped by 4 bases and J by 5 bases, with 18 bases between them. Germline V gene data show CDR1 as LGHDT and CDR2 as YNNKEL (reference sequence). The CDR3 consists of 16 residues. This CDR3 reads CASSRYQSGVDNEQFF. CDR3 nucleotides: TGTGCCAGCAGCCGATACCAAAGCGGTGTCGACAATGAGCAGTTCTTC.

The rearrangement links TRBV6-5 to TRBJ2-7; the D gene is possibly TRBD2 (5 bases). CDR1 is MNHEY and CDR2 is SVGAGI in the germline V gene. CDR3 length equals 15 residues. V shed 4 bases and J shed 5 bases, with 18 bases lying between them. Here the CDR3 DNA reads TGTGCCAGCAGTTTTCAACCCGCCGGGAACCACGAGCAGTACTTC. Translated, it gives CASSFQPAGNHEQYF.

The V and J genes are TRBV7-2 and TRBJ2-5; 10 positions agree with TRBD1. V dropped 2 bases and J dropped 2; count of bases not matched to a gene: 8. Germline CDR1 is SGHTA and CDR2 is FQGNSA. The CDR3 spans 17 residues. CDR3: CASSLSGTGAFQETQYF. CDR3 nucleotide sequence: TGTGCCAGCAGCTTATCGGGGACAGGGGCTTTTCAAGAGACCCAGTACTTC. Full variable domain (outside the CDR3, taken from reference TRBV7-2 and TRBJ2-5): GAGVSQSPSNKVTEKGKDVELRCDPISGHTALYWYRQSLGQGLEFLIYFQGNSAPDKSGLPSDRFSAERTGGSVSTLTIQRTQQEDSAVYLCASSLSGTGAFQETQYFGPGTRLLVL.

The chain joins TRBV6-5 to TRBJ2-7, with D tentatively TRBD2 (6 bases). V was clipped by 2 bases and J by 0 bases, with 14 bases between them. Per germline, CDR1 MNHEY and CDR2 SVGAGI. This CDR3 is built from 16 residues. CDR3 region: CASSYQMAGYSYEQYF. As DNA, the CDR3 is TGTGCCAGCAGTTACCAGATGGCGGGATACTCCTACGAGCAGTACTTC.

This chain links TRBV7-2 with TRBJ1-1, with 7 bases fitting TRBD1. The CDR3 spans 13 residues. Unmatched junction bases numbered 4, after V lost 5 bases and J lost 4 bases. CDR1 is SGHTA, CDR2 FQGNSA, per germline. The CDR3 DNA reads TGTGCCAGCAGCCCGGGACAGCCCACTGAAGCTTTCTTT. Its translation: CASSPGQPTEAFF.

The CDR3 bases are TGTGCCAGCAAGGACGGAGGTTCCTACGAGCAGTACTTC. As protein: CASKDGGSYEQYF. V and J are TRBV6-5 and TRBJ2-7; D may be TRBD2 (5 bases). The CDR3 has 13 amino acids. V gave up 7 bases and J gave up 1 base, with 11 bases separating them. Germline-derived CDR1 and CDR2 are MNHEY and SVGAGI.

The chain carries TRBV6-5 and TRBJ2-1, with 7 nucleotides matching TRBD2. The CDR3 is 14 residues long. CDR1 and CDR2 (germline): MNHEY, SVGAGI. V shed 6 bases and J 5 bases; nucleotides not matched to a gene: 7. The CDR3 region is CASRLAAGHNEQFF. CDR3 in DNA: TGTGCCAGCAGGCTAGCGGCGGGACACAATGAGCAGTTCTTC.

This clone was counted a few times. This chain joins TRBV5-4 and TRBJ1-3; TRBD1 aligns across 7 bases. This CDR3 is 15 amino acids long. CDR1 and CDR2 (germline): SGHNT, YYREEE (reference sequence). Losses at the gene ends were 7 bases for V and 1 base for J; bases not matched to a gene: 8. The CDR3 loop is CASSAPTGSGNTIYF. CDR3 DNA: TGTGCCAGCTCCGCTCCGACAGGGTCTGGAAACACCATATATTTT.

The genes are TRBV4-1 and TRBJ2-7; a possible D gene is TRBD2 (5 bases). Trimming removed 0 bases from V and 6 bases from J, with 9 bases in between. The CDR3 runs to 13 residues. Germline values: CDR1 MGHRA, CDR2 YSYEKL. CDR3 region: CASSQDGGLEQYF. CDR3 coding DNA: TGCGCCAGCAGCCAAGACGGCGGGCTCGAGCAGTACTTC.

This CDR3 is CSASSVASEYNEQFF. CDR3 DNA: TGCAGTGCTAGTTCGGTCGCTAGCGAGTACAATGAGCAGTTCTTC. This chain connects TRBV20-1 to TRBJ2-1; D is possibly TRBD2 (6 bases). The CDR3 totals 15 residues. Trimming shortened V by 3 bases and J by 4 bases, and 16 bases separated the two germline ends. Germline loops: CDR1 DFQATT, CDR2 SNEGSKA (reference sequence).